Each of the 25 T cell receptor beta chains below was sequenced from the same sample in a study of cytomegalovirus exposure and HLA in healthy donors. This PCR relied on a set of 60 Vbeta primers and 13 Jbeta primers. This table comes from immunoSEQ multiplex PCR, and its TCRdb copy is limited to in-frame clones, with some not included. The table includes under 200,000 clones, roughly an eighth detected once. Sequenced: PBMCs. These receptor sequences come from a man aged 45 to 65 in good health and CMV-seropositive.

The rearrangement links TRBV9 to TRBJ2-2, with TRBD2 matching 7 bases. Unmatched junction bases numbered 16, after V lost 5 bases and J lost 0 bases. Germline V gene data show CDR1 as SGDLS and CDR2 as YYNGEE. CDR3 length: 19 residues. The CDR3 nucleotides read TGTGCCAGCAGTTTAAGAGGGAGGGCGGCTGGATCGAACACCGGGGAGCTGTTTTTT. This translates into CASSLRGRAAGSNTGELFF.

The J gene is TRBJ1-5, the V gene TRBV6-1; 12 bases align to TRBD1. The CDR3 has 15 residues. V lost 5 bases, J lost 5 bases, and 4 bases stayed unmatched. Germline V gene lookup returns CDR1 MNHNS and CDR2 SASEGT. Written as DNA, the CDR3 is TGTGCCAGCAGTTCCGGGACAGGGGGCGATCAGCCCCAGCATTTT. Translated, it gives CASSSGTGGDQPQHF.

The rearrangement uses TRBV6-6 and TRBJ2-7; tentative D call: TRBD2 (6 bases). Germline V CDR1 and CDR2: MNHNY, SVGAGI (reference sequence). Trimming left V 7 bases short and J 3 bases short, with 19 bases between. This CDR3 has 15 residues. CDR3 in amino acids: CASTLGGAGNYEQYF. In nucleotides, the CDR3 is TGTGCCAGCACCCTCGGAGGGGCAGGAAACTACGAGCAGTACTTC.

This clone has more than one count but fewer than ten. The rearrangement uses TRBV4-3 and TRBJ1-5, with D possibly TRBD1 on 5 matching bases. CDR3 size: 15 residues. The V and J ends lost 0 bases and 4 bases respectively, with 10 bases between them. Germline lookup yields CDR1 LGHNA and CDR2 YSLEER. Written as DNA, the CDR3 is TGCGCCAGCAGCCAAGATCGACAGCGAAATCAGCCCCAGCATTTT. Translated: CASSQDRQRNQPQHF.

In nucleotides, the CDR3 is TGTGCCAGCACCGGACAGGCATCCTATGGCTACACCTTC. Translation: CASTGQASYGYTF. The rearrangement links TRBV6-6 to TRBJ1-2; 7 positions match TRBD1. CDR1 MNHNY and CDR2 SVGAGI come from the germline V gene (reference sequence). The CDR3 has 13 amino acids. J was trimmed by 4 bases and V by 7 bases; bases with no gene match: 6.

This clone was seen a few times. The genes are TRBV30 and TRBJ1-2, with no clear D. The V end was cut by 5 bases, the J end by 0 bases, with 7 bases between. CDR3 size: 12 residues. Germline CDR1 GTSNPN, CDR2 SVGIG (reference sequence). The CDR3 loop is CAWEPSNYGYTF. The CDR3 DNA reads as TGTGCCTGGGAGCCATCTAACTATGGCTACACCTTC.

The chain employs TRBV19 and TRBJ1-1, with TRBD1 identical over 12 bases. Germline loops: CDR1 LNHDA, CDR2 SQIVND (reference sequence). CDR3 length: 14 amino acids. V was clipped by 8 bases and J by 5 bases; unmatched bases: 6. For the CDR3, the DNA is TGTGCCAGTGGGGACAGGGGGCGTAGGACTGAAGCTTTCTTT. Protein product: CASGDRGRRTEAFF.

This chain joins TRBV6-1 and TRBJ1-5; D is ambiguous. The CDR3 runs to 15 residues. V lost 5 bases to trimming and J lost 1 base, with 12 bases between them. In germline, CDR1 is MNHNS, CDR2 SASEGT. The CDR3 protein is CASSRLSLSNQPQHF. The CDR3 DNA is TGTGCCAGCAGTCGACTCTCTTTGAGCAATCAGCCCCAGCATTTT.

This clone has only a few counts. The J gene is TRBJ2-5, the V gene TRBV7-9; TRBD1 is a possible D gene (8 bases). Germline CDR1 is SEHNR and CDR2 is FQNEAQ (reference sequence). Trimming shortened V by 3 bases and J by 2 bases, and 19 bases separated the two germline ends. This CDR3 is 17 amino acids long. CDR3 DNA: TGTGCCAGCAGCTTTGGTGGGGGGGACAGGAGACAAGAGACCCAGTACTTC. Protein sequence: CASSFGGGDRRQETQYF.

In this sample, this clone turned up a few times. The chain links TRBV7-9 to TRBJ1-1, with 7 bases that match TRBD1. The V gene end was trimmed by 2 bases and the J gene end by 10 bases; junction bases not matched to a gene: 10. CDR3 length: 14 amino acids. Per germline, CDR1 SEHNR and CDR2 FQNEAQ (reference sequence). This CDR3 is CASSLYIRGPGAFF. Here the CDR3 DNA reads TGTGCCAGCAGCTTATATATAAGGGGGCCGGGAGCTTTCTTT.

This clone was picked up a small number of times. J is TRBJ1-6 and V is TRBV5-4; 7 bases map to TRBD1. Looked up from germline, CDR1 is SGHNT and CDR2 is YYREEE (reference sequence). The CDR3 covers 14 residues. V shed 2 bases and J 8 bases; nucleotides not matched to a gene: 4. CDR3 coding DNA: TGTGCCAGCAGCTTCGGGACAGCCGATTCACCCCTCCACTTT. Amino acids: CASSFGTADSPLHF. Complete variable domain (other parts from reference TRBV5-4 and TRBJ1-6): ETGVTQSPTHLIKTRGQQVTLRCSSQSGHNTVSWYQQALGQGPQFIFQYYREEENGRGNFPPRFSGLQFPNYSSELNVNALELDDSALYLCASSFGTADSPLHFGNGTRLTVT.

This clone was detected a few times. This chain joins TRBV6-1 and TRBJ1-6; 7 nucleotides align to TRBD1. V trimming: 0 bases; J trimming: 8 bases; junction bases outside the gene matches: 4. The germline gives CDR1 MNHNS, CDR2 SASEGT. CDR3 length: 15 residues. In DNA form, the CDR3 reads TGTGCCAGCAGTGAAGCCGGGACAGACTATTCACCCCTCCACTTT. Amino acid sequence: CASSEAGTDYSPLHF.

The chain is built from TRBV11-2 and TRBJ2-2; D is perhaps TRBD2 (6 bases). V dropped 5 bases and J dropped 3 bases, with 10 bases sitting between them. Germline CDR1 SGHAT, CDR2 FQNNGV. This CDR3 is built from 14 residues. As DNA, the CDR3 is TGTGCCAGCAGCCGGACTACGTACACCGGGGAGCTGTTTTTT. Its protein is CASSRTTYTGELFF.

The V gene is TRBV28, the J gene TRBJ1-1, with 12 bases identical to TRBD1. CDR3 length: 14 amino acids. Germline trimming cut 2 bases from V and 11 bases from J; bases unmatched to any gene: 6. CDR1 and CDR2 from the germline V gene are MDHEN and SYDVKM. CDR3 nucleotide sequence: TGTGCCAGCAGTTTAAGGGACAGGGGGCGCGGGGCTTTCTTT. It is translated as CASSLRDRGRGAFF.

The chain joins TRBV7-2 to TRBJ2-6, with 8 bases lining up with TRBD1. V was clipped by 5 bases and J by 2 bases; unmatched bases: 8. The CDR3 consists of 17 residues. Per the germline V gene, CDR1 is SGHTA and CDR2 is FQGNSA. The CDR3 here is CASSTGQGAAGANVLTF. The CDR3 DNA sequence: TGTGCCAGCAGCACCGGACAGGGAGCGGCTGGGGCCAACGTCCTGACTTTC.

V and J are TRBV5-1 and TRBJ2-2, with D perhaps TRBD2 (5 bases). Germline lookup yields CDR1 SGHRS and CDR2 YFSETQ. The CDR3 contains 18 residues. Trimming took 4 bases from V and 2 from J, leaving 21 bases between them. The chain's CDR3 is CASSPGLRPAQNTGELFF. The CDR3 DNA follows: TGCGCCAGCAGCCCTGGACTCCGACCCGCCCAAAACACCGGGGAGCTGTTTTTT.

This clone was seen a handful of times. The junction does not match germline at one end; this may be a read error. The V and J genes are TRBV28 and TRBJ2-7; 10 bases match TRBD2. CDR3 length: 14 amino acids. Germline CDR1 reads MDHEN; CDR2 reads SYDVKM. CDR3 in amino acids: CASSLAGATYEQYF. CDR3 nucleotides: TGTGCCAGCAGCCTAGCGGGGGCCACCTACGAGCAATACTTC.

V and J are TRBV29-1 and TRBJ2-1, with a tentative D call TRBD2 (5 bases). Trimming stripped 6 bases from V and 2 bases from J, with 8 bases between. This CDR3 has 12 residues. Germline V lookup: CDR1 SQVTM, CDR2 ANQGSEA. Written as DNA, the CDR3 is TGCAGCGTCTGGACTGCCTACAATGAGCAGTTCTTC. Protein sequence: CSVWTAYNEQFF.

J is TRBJ2-7 and V is TRBV7-2; D gene ambiguous. The CDR3 is made up of 14 amino acids. Germline loops: CDR1 SGHTA, CDR2 FQGNSA. V dropped 5 bases and J dropped 2 bases, with 13 bases sitting between them. Here the CDR3 DNA reads TGTGCCAGCAGCCGCCGGAGTCGACCCTACGAGCAGTACTTC. Translation gives CASSRRSRPYEQYF. The whole variable domain, remainder taken from reference TRBV7-2 and TRBJ2-7, is GAGVSQSPSNKVTEKGKDVELRCDPISGHTALYWYRQSLGQGLEFLIYFQGNSAPDKSGLPSDRFSAERTGGSVSTLTIQRTQQEDSAVYLCASSRRSRPYEQYFGPGTRLTVT.

The CDR3 here is CASSFHRGYNSPLHF. In DNA, the CDR3 is TGTGCCAGCAGCTTTCACAGGGGATATAATTCACCCCTCCACTTT. The V gene is TRBV7-9, the J gene TRBJ1-6; 7 bases are shared with TRBD1. The ends lost 3 bases at V and 4 bases at J; junction bases unmatched: 3. The CDR3 runs 15 residues. The germline gives CDR1 SEHNR, CDR2 FQNEAQ (reference sequence).

This rearrangement joins TRBV7-3 to TRBJ2-5, with 13 positions matching TRBD2. Germline CDR1 reads SGHTA; CDR2 reads FQGTGA. J was trimmed by 9 bases and V by 4 bases; bases with no gene match: 5. The CDR3 has 14 amino acids. CDR3 coding DNA: TGTGCCAGCAGCTCGACTAGCGGGGGGAAGCCCCAGTACTTC. Its translation is CASSSTSGGKPQYF.

This clone was observed a few times. The CDR3 here is CASSVPGQGIGYTF. The CDR3, as DNA: TGTGCCAGCAGTGTGCCGGGACAGGGGATTGGCTACACCTTC. This chain joins TRBV28 and TRBJ1-2; TRBD1 agrees at 10 bases. CDR1 and CDR2 (germline): MDHEN, SYDVKM. This CDR3 is 14 amino acids long. The V segment lost 5 bases and the J segment 7 bases; nucleotides outside the gene matches: 7.

The gene calls are TRBV6-6 and TRBJ1-2; 10 bases match TRBD1. Germline trimming cut 5 bases from V and 3 bases from J; bases unmatched to any gene: 3. CDR1 and CDR2 (germline): MNHNY, SVGAGI (reference sequence). The CDR3 covers 14 residues. DNA for the CDR3: TGTGCCAGCAGTATAGGACAGGGGGACTATGGCTACACCTTC. Protein: CASSIGQGDYGYTF.

Only a few counts were recorded for this clone. This sequence joins TRBV6-1 and TRBJ1-2; 12 positions match TRBD1. V shed 9 bases, J shed 6 bases, and the junction held 8 bases outside the gene matches. The CDR3 extends over 14 amino acids. Germline CDR1 and CDR2: MNHNS and SASEGT. The CDR3 bases are TGTGCCAGTGTTACGGGACAGGGGGCAAATGGCTACACCTTC. Translation gives CASVTGQGANGYTF.

This sequence joins TRBV7-2 and TRBJ1-1; D might be TRBD1 (5 bases). V was clipped by 1 base and J by 4 bases, with 13 bases between them. Germline V gene lookup returns CDR1 SGHTA and CDR2 FQGNSA. The CDR3 runs to 15 residues. DNA for the CDR3: TGTGCCAGCAGCTTAGGTTTGGGGGGGGGCACTGAAGCTTTCTTT. Protein sequence: CASSLGLGGGTEAFF.